This TCR beta chain is drawn from a study of cytomegalovirus exposure and HLA in healthy donors. As for the study in general: Researchers previously reported finding roughly 120 million unique TCR beta sequences from around 200 million T cells.

Details on this clone: Its antigen is not known.

General study findings and limits: Compared with the roughly 670-donor mean, an Asian-associated ancestry cluster reportedly had fewer N-insertions, according to a later analysis. It was reportedly the case that the classifier diagnosed cytomegalovirus status with high specificity and sensitivity. Researchers reported from a later analysis that most CMV-associated TCR beta chains appeared HLA-restricted.

The germline gives CDR1 LNHDA, CDR2 SQIVND (reference sequence). The trim removed 3 bases at V and 2 bases at J, leaving 4 bases unmatched. The CDR3 runs 15 residues. This PCR relied on a set of 60 Vbeta primers and 13 Jbeta primers. Profiling relied on immunoSEQ multiplex PCR, and the TCRdb table lists in-frame clones only, not all of them. The sample yields about 140,000 clones, around 80% seen once. This chain uses TRBV19 with TRBJ2-7, with TRBD1 matching 10 bases. The sample taken for sequencing was PBMCs. The clonotype originates from a man between 18 and 29 years old in good health and CMV-seropositive. The CDR3 spells CASSMGTGDPYEQYF. CDR3 sequence (DNA): TGTGCCAGTAGTATGGGGACAGGGGATCCCTACGAGCAGTACTTC.